These T cell receptor beta chains were read from a single sample in a study of T-cell reconstitution after alpha-beta-depleted transplantation in children. TCRdb used MiXCR to reprocess the PCR reads, holding one entry per CDR3 protein. This sample has about 98,000 distinct CDR3 sequences, with roughly 6% found just once. The sample was PBMCs, mostly from graft donor cells, taken 60 days after TCRalphabeta/CD19-depleted stem cell transplant. These receptors all stem from a female patient between 2 and 10 years old who had a stem cell transplant for Fanconi anemia, so the T cells may come from the graft donor. Both conserved end residues are part of each CDR3. The order of the fields is J gene, D gene, clone size, V gene, CDR3 DNA, CDR3 protein. The D gene is left open where the match is weak. Clone size is stated in some rows and not others, as once, few, many or a class when expanded.

>TRBJ2-1|-|few|TRBV7-3
TGTGCCAGCAGCTTAATGGGTACAGGTGAGCAGTTCTTC
CASSLMGTGEQFF
>TRBJ1-4|TRBD1|few|TRBV24-1
TGTGCCACCAGTGATTCCGGGACAGGGGACGAAAAACTGTTTTTT
CATSDSGTGDEKLFF
>TRBJ2-3|TRBD2|many|TRBV7-2
TGTGCCAGCAACCTTCTGGGAGCGGGGGGGAGCACAGATACGCAGTATTTT
CASNLLGAGGSTDTQYF
>TRBJ2-7|-|many|TRBV5-1
TGCGCCAGCAGCCCGCGGCGGGACGGATACTACGAGCAGTACTTC
CASSPRRDGYYEQYF
>TRBJ2-1|-|many|TRBV6-1
TGTGCCAGCACTGTGGACTTCAGCTCCTACAATGAGCAGTTCTTC
CASTVDFSSYNEQFF
>TRBJ2-3|TRBD2|many|TRBV7-9
TGTGCCAGCAGCTTCGCGGGGGGCTACACAGATACGCAGTATTTT
CASSFAGGYTDTQYF
>TRBJ2-5|-|-|TRBV4-2
TGTGCCAGCAGCCAAGATTTGGGGGTCGAGAGACAGTACCAAGAGACCCAGTGCTTC
CASSQDLGVERQYQETQCF
>TRBJ1-2|-|few|TRBV5-1
TGCGCCAGCAGCTTGGCGGGGCGGGAAGCGAACGGCTACACCTTC
CASSLAGREANGYTF
>TRBJ2-7|-|many|TRBV20-1
TGCAGTGCTTCCGGGGGCCATTCCTACGAGCAGTACTTC
CSASGGHSYEQYF
>TRBJ2-7|TRBD2|few|TRBV29-1
TGCAGCGCTAATACCGGGAGGGAAGGAGCGGACTACGAGCAGTACTTC
CSANTGREGADYEQYF
>TRBJ2-7|TRBD2|many|TRBV2
TGTGCCAGCAGTGTTCCGTTAGCGGGATTGGCACCAATCGAGCAGTACTTC
CASSVPLAGLAPIEQYF
>TRBJ1-1|-|-|TRBV7-9
TGTGCCAGCAGCCTTGAGTGGGACACTGAAGCTTTCTTT
CASSLEWDTEAFF
>TRBJ2-5|-|many|TRBV5-6
TGTGCCAGCAGCTTGGCCGGGGGTCATGGGGAGACCCAGTACTTC
CASSLAGGHGETQYF
>TRBJ2-3|TRBD2|-|TRBV4-2
TGTGCCAGCAGCCAAGTCCTCCCGGGACTAGCGGGCTCTAGCACAGATACGCAGTATTTT
CASSQVLPGLAGSSTDTQYF
>TRBJ2-1|-|many|TRBV28
TGTGCCAGCAGTTTATGGTTGGGGCAACCCAATGAGCAGTTCTTC
CASSLWLGQPNEQFF
>TRBJ2-2|-|many|TRBV27
TGTGCCAGCAGTTTATCGGGGGCCTTCGCGAACACCGGGGAGCTGTTTTTT
CASSLSGAFANTGELFF
>TRBJ1-2|-|many|TRBV28
TGTGCCAGCAGTTTTCATCAGGGTCCCTATGGCTACACCTTC
CASSFHQGPYGYTF
>TRBJ2-2|-|-|TRBV7-8
TGTGCCAGCAGCTTAGACCGGGGTTGGAACACCGGGGAGCTGTTTTTT
CASSLDRGWNTGELFF
>TRBJ2-5|TRBD2|many|TRBV20-1
TGCAGTGCAACGCGGGGGAATTTAAAAGAGACCCAGTACTTC
CSATRGNLKETQYF
>TRBJ2-1|TRBD2|-|TRBV15
TGTGCCACCAGCCCGCGGACTAGCGGGACAAACAATGAGCAGTTCTTC
CATSPRTSGTNNEQFF
>TRBJ1-5|TRBD1|many|TRBV19
TGTGCCAGTAATAAAGGGAGGACAGGGGGCTATCAGCCCCAGCATTTT
CASNKGRTGGYQPQHF
>TRBJ2-1|TRBD2|-|TRBV2
TGTGCCAGCAGTGAAGGGACTAGCGGGAGGATTGTTAATGAGCAGTTCTTC
CASSEGTSGRIVNEQFF
>TRBJ2-1|-|many|TRBV3-1
TGTGCCAGCAGCCGGAGCGCCGGGACCTCCTCAAACAATGAGCAGTTCTTC
CASSRSAGTSSNNEQFF
>TRBJ2-3|TRBD2|few|TRBV7-2
TGTGCCAGCAGCTTAGCGTGGCGGGGGGGCCGAGATACGCAGTATTTT
CASSLAWRGGRDTQYF
>TRBJ2-2|-|many|TRBV29-1
TGCAGCGTTGCGACAGTGAACACCGGGGAGCTGTTTTTT
CSVATVNTGELFF
>TRBJ2-7|TRBD1|few|TRBV12-3/TRBV12-4
TGTGCCAGCAGACCCAGACAGGGAAGCGAGCAGTACTTC
CASRPRQGSEQYF
>TRBJ2-3|TRBD1|many|TRBV7-9
TGTGCCAGCAGCACGACAGGGTTAGTGGATACGCAGTATTTT
CASSTTGLVDTQYF